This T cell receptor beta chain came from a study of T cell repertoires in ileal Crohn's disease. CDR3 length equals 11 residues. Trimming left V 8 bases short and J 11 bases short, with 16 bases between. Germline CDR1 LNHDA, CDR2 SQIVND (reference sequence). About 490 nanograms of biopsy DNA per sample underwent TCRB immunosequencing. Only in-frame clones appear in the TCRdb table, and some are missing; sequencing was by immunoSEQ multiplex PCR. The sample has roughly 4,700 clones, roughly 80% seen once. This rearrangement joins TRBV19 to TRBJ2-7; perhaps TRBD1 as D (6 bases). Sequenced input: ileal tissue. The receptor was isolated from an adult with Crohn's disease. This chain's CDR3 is CASGLQGREYF. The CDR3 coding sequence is TGTGCCAGTGGCCTACAGGGAAGGGAGTACTTC.